The TCR beta chain under discussion was sequenced for a study of control samples from healthy donors and cancer patients (TCRdb year 2020). The junction carries 11 bases between V and J, which are trimmed by 5 bases and 3 bases respectively. The germline V gene provides CDR1 SGHTA and CDR2 FQGTGA. From the cysteine up to the phenylalanine, the CDR3 has a length of 13 residues. The DNA shown is the 39-base CDR3, in frame from base 1. Concerning this clone: The specificity of this receptor is unknown. Base qualities are missing; no much larger clone stands one base away.

The method was the immunoSEQ multiplex PCR assay. Imported from immuneACCESS, the table was reduced by TCRdb to in-frame sequences with V and J called. These copies leave out some clones; in studies compared against another copy, an unresolved V gene accounts for under half, and the cause of the remainder is not known. This sample has about 110,000 clones in its table, and 80% to 90% of those were observed once. The ten largest clones represent under 15% of the sample. This TCR derives from a woman aged 45-60 years in good health. The sequencing sample was made of blood. The V and J segments used are TRBV7-3 and TRBJ2-7; no confident D gene assignment can be made. The CDR3 reads CASSTVSGYEQYF. The nucleotide sequence is given as TGTGCCAGCAGCACCGTTTCGGGCTACGAGCAGTACTTC.